Below are 17 T cell receptor beta chains sequenced from a single sample in a study of blood T cell repertoires in COVID-19. The assay was immunoSEQ multiplex PCR, and TCRdb's table has in-frame clones only and misses some. The sample records a few hundred thousand clones, approximately 85% being singletons. Sequencing input: PBMCs or T cells enriched from blood (not recorded which). The receptor source for this set is a woman aged 50 to 60 who had recovered from COVID-19.

Only a few counts were recorded for this clone. The V gene is TRBV6-5, the J gene TRBJ1-6; 12 bases fit TRBD1. This CDR3 contains 15 residues. Germline V gene lookup returns CDR1 MNHEY and CDR2 SVGAGI. V lost 6 bases to trimming and J lost 7 bases; unmatched junction nucleotides: 4. The CDR3 here is CASRWDRGQNSPLHF. CDR3 nucleotide sequence: TGTGCCAGCAGGTGGGACAGGGGGCAGAATTCACCCCTCCACTTT.

The chain carries TRBV28 and TRBJ2-7; D might be TRBD1 (6 bases). The CDR3 contains 13 residues. V was pared by 6 bases and J by 1 base, with 10 bases between. The germline V gene has CDR1 MDHEN and CDR2 SYDVKM. The CDR3 nucleotides are TGTGCCAGCAGGAGGACAGCTTCCTACGAGCAGTACTTC. Protein sequence: CASRRTASYEQYF.

This rearrangement joins TRBV10-3 to TRBJ2-5, with D possibly being TRBD2 (5 bases). The V end lost 8 bases, the J end lost 5 bases, and 15 bases lay between the germline ends. Germline values: CDR1 ENHRY, CDR2 SYGVKD. The CDR3 runs 13 residues. The CDR3: CAIAGGTQETQYF. In DNA, the CDR3 is TGTGCCATCGCGGGCGGAACCCAGGAGACCCAGTACTTC.

This sequence joins TRBV19 and TRBJ2-2, with D perhaps matching TRBD2 (5 bases). Trimming shortened V by 2 bases and J by 0 bases, and 13 bases separated the two germline ends. The CDR3 loop spans 17 amino acids. CDR1 and CDR2 (germline): LNHDA, SQIVND (reference sequence). In DNA, the CDR3 is TGTGCCAGTAGTATATCGGGGTGGACCCCGAACACCGGGGAGCTGTTTTTT. It codes for CASSISGWTPNTGELFF.

The V call is TRBV28, the J call TRBJ1-6; TRBD1 matches 7 bases. Germline-derived CDR1 and CDR2 are MDHEN and SYDVKM. The CDR3 has 14 amino acids. The junction had 3 bases not matched to a gene; V was cut back by 3 bases and J by 7 bases. CDR3 sequence reads: CASSLTGWNSPLHF. Written as DNA, the CDR3 is TGTGCCAGCAGTTTGACAGGGTGGAATTCACCCCTCCACTTT.

The rearrangement links TRBV20-1 to TRBJ2-7, with 8 bases aligning to TRBD2. V trimming: 3 bases; J trimming: 6 bases; junction bases outside the gene matches: 7. This CDR3 is 13 amino acids long. The germline V gene has CDR1 DFQATT and CDR2 SNEGSKA (reference sequence). The CDR3 nucleotides are TGCAGTGCTAGTAGTGGGGCGGGAGGCGAGCAGTACTTC. Encoded protein: CSASSGAGGEQYF.

The gene calls are TRBV5-1 and TRBJ2-1; 7 bases map to TRBD1. The germline V gene has CDR1 SGHRS and CDR2 YFSETQ. This CDR3 region has 14 residues. J gave up 7 bases and V 4 bases, and 8 bases lay outside the gene matches. The DNA of the CDR3 is TGCGCCAGCAGCAAGGGGGCGGTTATTAATGAGCAGTTCTTC. Residues: CASSKGAVINEQFF.

The chain is built from TRBV20-1 and TRBJ1-1; 7 nucleotides align to TRBD1. The CDR3 is 11 residues long. CDR1 and CDR2 from the germline V gene are DFQATT and SNEGSKA (reference sequence). The V and J ends lost 6 bases and 5 bases, in that order; junction bases with no gene match: 3. This CDR3 reads CSAPGQTEAFF. The DNA for the CDR3 is TGCAGTGCCCCGGGACAGACTGAAGCTTTCTTT.

This rearrangement joins TRBV12-3 or TRBV12-4 to TRBJ1-2; TRBD1 matches at 9 bases. The CDR3 has 13 residues. V trimming: 4 bases; J trimming: 7 bases; junction bases outside the gene matches: 4. The CDR3 sequence is CASSSTGGGGYTF. The CDR3 DNA reads TGTGCCAGCAGTTCGACAGGGGGAGGTGGCTACACCTTC.

V usage is TRBV28 and J usage is TRBJ2-5, with 7 bases matching TRBD2. V was clipped by 2 bases and J by 5 bases; unmatched bases: 5. Per germline, CDR1 MDHEN and CDR2 SYDVKM. The CDR3 length is 14 residues. The DNA for the CDR3 is TGTGCCAGCAGTTTAGGGGGGGGTATGGAGACCCAGTACTTC. Protein sequence: CASSLGGGMETQYF.

The rearrangement joins TRBV20-1 to TRBJ2-1; D might be TRBD1 (5 bases). The CDR3 length is 11 residues. Germline V gives CDR1 DFQATT, CDR2 SNEGSKA (reference sequence). With 3 bases removed from V and 5 bases from J, the gap between germline ends came to 5 bases. DNA of the CDR3: TGCAGTGCTAGGGGGCACAATGAGCAGTTCTTC. Amino acid sequence: CSARGHNEQFF.

With regard to this clone: Germline and junction disagree at one end, which may indicate a read error. The V gene is TRBV7-8, the J gene TRBJ2-4, with TRBD2 matching 12 bases. This CDR3 contains 17 residues. The germline V gene encodes CDR1 SGHVS and CDR2 FQNEAQ. Here the CDR3 reads CASSLLAGGPNFPIMDF. The DNA of the CDR3 is TGTGCCAGCAGCTTACTAGCGGGAGGGCCGAATTTCCCTATCATGGACTTC. Full variable domain (outside the CDR3, taken from reference TRBV7-8 and TRBJ2-4): GAGVSQSPRYKVAKRGQDVALRCDPISGHVSLFWYQQALGQGPEFLTYFQNEAQLDKSGLPSDRFFAERPEGSVSTLKIQRTQQEDSAVYLCASSLLAGGPNFPIMDFGAGTRLSVL.

The chain has TRBV10-3 and TRBJ2-7; TRBD2 matches 7 bases. J was trimmed by 0 bases and V by 3 bases; bases with no gene match: 5. This CDR3 is 15 amino acids long. Germline values: CDR1 ENHRY, CDR2 SYGVKD. CDR3 coding DNA: TGTGCCATCAGTGATAGGCGGGAGCACTCCTACGAGCAGTACTTC. This codes for CAISDRREHSYEQYF.

The chain joins TRBV6-6 to TRBJ1-3, with D perhaps TRBD1 (5 bases). This CDR3 has 15 amino acids. Germline assignment: CDR1 MNHNY and CDR2 SVGAGI (reference sequence). Trimming left V 0 bases short and J 2 bases short, with 8 bases between. CDR3 in amino acids: CASSYSGGTGNTIYF. Here the CDR3 DNA reads TGTGCCAGCAGTTACTCGGGGGGAACTGGAAACACCATATATTTT.

The rearrangement links TRBV6-1 to TRBJ1-3; no definite D call. CDR3 length: 16 amino acids. V was clipped by 4 bases and J by 2 bases, with 15 bases between them. From germline, CDR1 is MNHNS and CDR2 SASEGT. The CDR3 protein is CASSAGGVGPGNTIYF. The CDR3 DNA is TGTGCCAGCAGTGCCGGTGGAGTAGGCCCTGGAAACACCATATATTTT.

This chain joins TRBV21-1 and TRBJ1-2; the table's D call, TRBD1, was not checked against the DNA. TRBV21-1 is tagged as a pseudogene. This CDR3 region has 18 residues. The CDR3 protein is CASSKTRDREGLRGGYTF. In DNA form, the CDR3 reads TGTGCCAGCAGCAAAACAAGGGACAGGGAGGGACTTAGGGGTGGCTACACCTTC.

The CDR3 DNA is TGTGCCAGCAGCCAAGATTGGACGGGGGTTGAAAAACTGTTTTTT. Protein sequence: CASSQDWTGVEKLFF. The chain uses TRBV3-1 (or the pseudogene TRBV3-2) and TRBJ1-4, with D maybe TRBD1 (5 bases). The germline V gene has CDR1 LGHDT and CDR2 YNNKEL (reference sequence). This CDR3 contains 15 residues. The ends were cut back, 0 bases at V and 7 bases at J, with 12 bases in the middle.